The 19 T cell receptor beta chains presented below share a single source sample, sequenced in a study of shared clonotypes between healthy human individuals. Clones were read by immunoSEQ multiplex PCR, and TCRdb kept only the in-frame ones, dropping some. The repertoire includes 950,000 to 1,100,000 clones, about four fifths of them detected once, and 0.55% to 0.7% sits in the top ten. Sequencing was carried out using memory CD4+ T cells from PBMCs. Subset given: CD45RA-negative fraction. These receptor sequences come from a man aged 18 to 29 in good health. Some clones in this sample may be carry-over from other donors' samples.

The chain has TRBV28 and TRBJ2-2; 9 bases line up with TRBD2. CDR1 is MDHEN and CDR2 is SYDVKM in the germline V gene. This CDR3 has 18 residues. V dropped 2 bases and J dropped 7; count of bases not matched to a gene: 14. CDR3 protein: CASSLSGRPKGGSGELFF. The CDR3 bases are TGTGCCAGCAGTTTAAGCGGGAGGCCAAAAGGCGGGAGCGGGGAGCTGTTTTTT.

V and J are TRBV7-2 and TRBJ2-7; D is unresolved. The CDR3 consists of 15 residues. V was clipped by 1 base and J by 2 bases, with 12 bases between them. CDR1 and CDR2 (germline): SGHTA, FQGNSA. The CDR3 DNA reads as TGTGCCAGCAGCTTAGAGGTCGCCTTTGCCTACGAGCAGTACTTC. Protein product: CASSLEVAFAYEQYF.

The V and J genes are TRBV18 and TRBJ2-7; 7 bases match TRBD1. J gave up 7 bases and V 3 bases, and 9 bases lay outside the gene matches. The CDR3 contains 14 residues. In germline, CDR1 is KGHSH, CDR2 LQKENI. CDR3 sequence: CASSPLQGMREQYF. CDR3 nucleotide sequence: TGTGCCAGCTCACCCTTACAGGGGATGCGGGAGCAGTACTTC.

The chain links TRBV7-2 to TRBJ2-4; 10 nucleotides match TRBD1. The CDR3 totals 13 residues. Germline lookup yields CDR1 SGHTA and CDR2 FQGNSA. Losses at the gene ends were 8 bases for V and 8 bases for J; bases not matched to a gene: 6. The CDR3 DNA reads as TGTGCCAGCGCTAGGGACAGGGGAGACATTCAGTACTTC. This translates into CASARDRGDIQYF.

For this clone: Other nucleotide sequences in the sample specify the same CDR3. V and J are TRBV28 and TRBJ1-1; no clear D gene. Trimming shortened V by 4 bases and J by 1 base, and 10 bases separated the two germline ends. Germline V gene sequence: CDR1 MDHEN, CDR2 SYDVKM. The CDR3 sequence is 14 residues long. The DNA of the CDR3 is TGTGCCAGCAGTTCTCCGGGTGGGAACACTGAAGCTTTCTTT. It is translated as CASSSPGGNTEAFF.

The chain joins TRBV7-3 to TRBJ2-1, with a possible D match to TRBD2 (5 bases). CDR3 length: 15 residues. V was clipped by 5 bases and J by 6 bases, with 17 bases between them. CDR1 is SGHTA, CDR2 FQGTGA, per germline. As DNA, the CDR3 is TGTGCCAGCAGCCCGACGGAGGAAAGGTTCAATGAGCAGTTCTTC. Its translation is CASSPTEERFNEQFF.

Comments on this clone: A much more abundant neighbour one base away suggests this may be a read error. This CDR3 is also generated by other DNA sequences in the sample. This chain connects TRBV28 to TRBJ1-1; weak D call: TRBD1 (6 bases). Germline V gives CDR1 MDHEN, CDR2 SYDVKM. The CDR3 has 15 amino acids. The CDR3 DNA sequence: TGTGCCAGCAGTTCTCCACAGGGAGGAAGCACTGAAGCCTTCTTT. Translation: CASSSPQGGSTEAFF.

The chain employs TRBV18 and TRBJ2-1; no clear D. V shed 3 bases and J shed 10 bases, with 10 bases lying between them. This CDR3 is 12 amino acids long. CDR1 and CDR2 (germline): KGHSH, LQKENI. CDR3 region: CASSPAAWEQFF. CDR3 nucleotide sequence: TGTGCCAGCTCACCCGCGGCTTGGGAGCAGTTCTTC.

This rearrangement joins TRBV2 to TRBJ2-3; 15 bases agree with TRBD2. Germline V gene sequence: CDR1 SNHLY, CDR2 FYNNEI. V lost 8 bases and J lost 6; bases outside the gene matches: 3. This CDR3 spans 14 amino acids. The CDR3 reads CASSGLAGGDTQYF. CDR3 bases: TGTGCCAGCTCCGGACTAGCGGGAGGGGATACGCAGTATTTT.

This clone was observed a single time. This chain joins TRBV7-9 and TRBJ2-7; D uncertain. Germline lookup yields CDR1 SEHNR and CDR2 FQNEAQ (reference sequence). The CDR3 is 14 amino acids. V was pared by 5 bases and J by 4 bases, with 15 bases between. Written as DNA, the CDR3 is TGTGCCAGCAGCCCCTCCTACAGCTCTTACGAGCAGTACTTC. It specifies CASSPSYSSYEQYF.

The chain links TRBV27 to TRBJ2-7; 9 bases map to TRBD2. The CDR3 extends over 14 amino acids. Germline V CDR1 and CDR2: MNHEY, SMNVEV (reference sequence). J was trimmed by 5 bases and V by 3 bases; bases with no gene match: 5. CDR3 sequence: CASSLREGRDEQYF. The CDR3, as DNA: TGTGCCAGCAGTTTGCGGGAGGGCCGGGACGAGCAGTACTTC.

Note on this clone: A far more abundant clone sits one base away, making this likely a read error. Other DNA variants within this sample encode the same CDR3. The rearrangement uses TRBV7-3 and TRBJ2-1, with 10 nucleotides matching TRBD1. The CDR3 covers 14 residues. After removal of 5 bases from V and 4 bases from J, the junction contained 2 bases not matched to a gene. Germline V gene sequence: CDR1 SGHTA, CDR2 FQGTGA. The CDR3 sequence: CASSPGQGYNEQFF. In DNA form, the CDR3 reads TGTGCCAGCAGCCCGGGACAGGGGTACAATGAGCAGTTCTTC.

This chain connects TRBV4-1 to TRBJ2-7; tentative D call: TRBD2 (6 bases). Trimming took off 0 bases at V and 6 bases at J, with 15 bases between the two ends. The germline gives CDR1 MGHRA, CDR2 YSYEKL. The length of the CDR3 is 15 residues. The CDR3 DNA sequence: TGCGCCAGCAGCCAAGATCTAGGTGGCGGGGCCGAGCAGTACTTC. As protein: CASSQDLGGGAEQYF.

The V and J genes are TRBV28 and TRBJ1-5; D gene unclear. V was cut by 7 bases and J by 7 bases, with 17 bases left in between. The CDR3 consists of 14 residues. CDR1 and CDR2 (germline): MDHEN, SYDVKM. CDR3 loop: CASNRAHTAQPQHF. For the CDR3, the DNA is TGTGCCAGCAATCGGGCTCACACTGCGCAGCCCCAGCATTTT.

At least ten counts were recorded for this clone. The same CDR3 is also encoded by other DNA sequences in this sample. The V call is TRBV20-1, the J call TRBJ1-1; D remains unclear. The germline V gene has CDR1 DFQATT and CDR2 SNEGSKA (reference sequence). Trimming stripped 3 bases from V and 1 base from J, with 3 bases between. The CDR3 consists of 11 residues. The CDR3, as DNA: TGCAGTGCTAGTAAGAACACTGAAGCTTTCTTT. It specifies CSASKNTEAFF.

This clone turned up a few times. The CDR3 is CAGRRMGTEAFF. Written as DNA, the CDR3 is TGTGCCGGGAGGCGGATGGGCACTGAAGCTTTCTTT. The chain joins TRBV28 to TRBJ1-1, with no clear D. V shed 11 bases and J shed 4 bases, with 14 bases lying between them. The CDR3 has 12 amino acids. Per the germline V gene, CDR1 is MDHEN and CDR2 is SYDVKM.

The V gene is TRBV9, the J gene TRBJ1-1; D unresolved. Germline values: CDR1 SGDLS, CDR2 YYNGEE. V lost 1 base, J lost 1 base, and 8 bases lay in between. The CDR3 is 14 residues long. This CDR3 reads CASSVMEWNTEAFF. The CDR3 coding sequence is TGTGCCAGCAGCGTAATGGAGTGGAACACTGAAGCTTTCTTT.

The CDR3 sequence is CASSLDHRATDQPQHF. The CDR3 bases are TGTGCCAGCAGCTTGGATCACAGGGCGACGGATCAGCCCCAGCATTTT. This chain uses TRBV5-5 with TRBJ1-5; D possibly corresponds to TRBD1 (6 bases). This CDR3 is built from 16 residues. Trimming took off 0 bases at V and 5 bases at J, with 15 bases between the two ends. The germline CDR1 and CDR2 sequences are SGHKS and YYEKEE (reference sequence). Full variable domain (missing parts from reference TRBV5-5 and TRBJ1-5): DAGVTQSPTHLIKTRGQQVTLRCSPISGHKSVSWYQQVLGQGPQFIFQYYEKEERGRGNFPDRFSARQFPNYSSELNVNALLLGDSALYLCASSLDHRATDQPQHFGDGTRLSIL.

The chain carries TRBV14 and TRBJ1-3, with a tentative D call TRBD1 (6 bases). This CDR3 region has 17 residues. Germline V CDR1 and CDR2: SGHDN, FVKESK. Trimming took 3 bases from V and 3 from J, leaving 18 bases between them. The CDR3 loop is CASSHLPRGARGNTIYF. The DNA for the CDR3 is TGTGCCAGCAGCCATTTGCCGCGGGGGGCTCGTGGAAACACCATATATTTT.